The next 6 T cell receptor beta chains were all read from a single sample in a study of blood T cell repertoires in COVID-19. TCRdb's copy holds only in-frame clones and misses some; the assay was immunoSEQ multiplex PCR. The sample records under 200,000 clones, about 85% being singletons. Sequenced material: peripheral blood. These receptors all come from a man aged 40-49 years with acute or convalescent COVID-19.

The V gene is TRBV7-9, the J gene TRBJ1-2, with D perhaps TRBD1 (6 bases). There are 16 residues in the CDR3. V was shortened by 1 base and J by 7 bases, with 19 bases between the two germline ends. Germline V gene lookup returns CDR1 SEHNR and CDR2 FQNEAQ (reference sequence). The DNA of the CDR3 is TGTGCCAGCAGCTTAGAAGGTACAGGGCTCACTTTTGGCTACACCTTC. It translates to CASSLEGTGLTFGYTF. The full variable domain, completed using reference TRBV7-9 and TRBJ1-2, is DTGVSQNPRHKITKRGQNVTFRCDPISEHNRLYWYRQTLGQGPEFLTYFQNEAQLEKSRLLSDRFSAERPKGSFSTLEIQRTEQGDSAMYLCASSLEGTGLTFGYTFGSGTRLTVV.

The chain links TRBV4-1 to TRBJ1-5; D ambiguous. Trimming took 3 bases from V and 1 from J, leaving 16 bases between them. There are 17 residues in the CDR3. Germline CDR1 reads MGHRA; CDR2 reads YSYEKL. CDR3 nucleotides: TGCGCCAGCAGCCAGAAAACCGGAGCAATAAGCAATCAGCCCCAGCATTTT. Encoded protein: CASSQKTGAISNQPQHF.

The sample holds one count of this clone. The J gene is TRBJ1-2, the V gene TRBV3-1 (or the pseudogene TRBV3-2); D unresolved. This CDR3 is 12 amino acids long. Germline CDR1 reads LGHDT; CDR2 reads YNNKEL (reference sequence). Trimming stripped 1 base from V and 8 bases from J, with 8 bases between. The CDR3 DNA follows: TGTGCCAGCAGCCAAGGAGTCGGGGGCTACACCTTC. Its protein product is CASSQGVGGYTF.

This chain connects TRBV10-3 to TRBJ2-7; the match to TRBD1 covers 8 bases. The germline CDR1 and CDR2 sequences are ENHRY and SYGVKD. V dropped 0 bases and J dropped 0; count of bases not matched to a gene: 4. The CDR3 has 16 residues. The CDR3 here is CAISESGTGGSYEQYF. CDR3 nucleotides: TGTGCCATCAGTGAGTCGGGAACAGGGGGCTCCTACGAGCAGTACTTC.

Concerning this clone itself: Within the sample, other DNA sequences also encode this same CDR3. The rearrangement joins TRBV11-3 to TRBJ2-3; D call uncertain. CDR3 length: 14 residues. Trimming cost V 5 bases and J 0 bases, with 9 bases left between them. Germline assignment: CDR1 SGHNT and CDR2 YENEEA. The CDR3 loop is CASSLTSSTDTQYF. The CDR3, as DNA: TGTGCCAGCAGCCTTACTTCTAGCACAGATACGCAGTATTTT. The full variable domain, rest sourced from reference TRBV11-3 and TRBJ2-3, is EAGVVQSPRYKIIEKKQPVAFWCNPISGHNTLYWYLQNLGQGPELLIRYENEEAVDDSQLPKDRFSAERLKGVDSTLKIQPAELGDSAVYLCASSLTSSTDTQYFGPGTRLTVL.

The genes are TRBV19 and TRBJ1-6; D gene ambiguous. Trimming took 7 bases from V and 9 from J, leaving 13 bases between them. The CDR3 length is 13 residues. Germline V gives CDR1 LNHDA, CDR2 SQIVND (reference sequence). CDR3 DNA: TGTGCCAGTACTAAGGGCCGGGGTTCACCCCTCCACTTT. This sequence encodes CASTKGRGSPLHF.